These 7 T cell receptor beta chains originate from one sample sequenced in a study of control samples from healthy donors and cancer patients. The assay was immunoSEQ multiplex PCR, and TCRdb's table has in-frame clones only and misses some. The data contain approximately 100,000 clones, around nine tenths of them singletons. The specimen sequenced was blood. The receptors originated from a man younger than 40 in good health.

As DNA, the CDR3 is TGTGCCAGCAGTTTCAGGGGCGGTAACTATGGCTACACCTTC. Its protein is CASSFRGGNYGYTF. The chain combines TRBV27 with TRBJ1-2, with a weak D call TRBD1 (6 bases). Germline V gene data show CDR1 as MNHEY and CDR2 as SMNVEV (reference sequence). Trimming cost V 3 bases and J 1 base, with 9 bases left between them. The CDR3 extends over 14 amino acids.

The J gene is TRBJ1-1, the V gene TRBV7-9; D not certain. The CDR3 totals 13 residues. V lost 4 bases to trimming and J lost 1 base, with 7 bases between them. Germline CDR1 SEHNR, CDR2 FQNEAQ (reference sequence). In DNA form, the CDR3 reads TGTGCCAGCAGCTCGCCCGGGAACACTGAAGCTTTCTTT. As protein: CASSSPGNTEAFF. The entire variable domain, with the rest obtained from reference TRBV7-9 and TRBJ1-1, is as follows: DTGVSQNPRHKITKRGQNVTFRCDPISEHNRLYWYRQTLGQGPEFLTYFQNEAQLEKSRLLSDRFSAERPKGSFSTLEIQRTEQGDSAMYLCASSSPGNTEAFFGQGTRLTVV.

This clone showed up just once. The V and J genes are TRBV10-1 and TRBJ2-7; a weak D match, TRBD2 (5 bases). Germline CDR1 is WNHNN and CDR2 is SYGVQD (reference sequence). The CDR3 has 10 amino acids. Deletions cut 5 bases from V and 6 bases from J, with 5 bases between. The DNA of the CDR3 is TGCGCCAGCAGTCGGGGCGAGCAGTACTTC. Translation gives CASSRGEQYF.

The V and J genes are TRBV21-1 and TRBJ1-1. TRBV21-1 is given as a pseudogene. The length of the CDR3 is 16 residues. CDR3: CASSKADYRGRPEAFF. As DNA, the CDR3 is TGTGCCAGCAGCAAAGCGGACTACCGGGGTCGGCCTGAAGCTTTCTTT.

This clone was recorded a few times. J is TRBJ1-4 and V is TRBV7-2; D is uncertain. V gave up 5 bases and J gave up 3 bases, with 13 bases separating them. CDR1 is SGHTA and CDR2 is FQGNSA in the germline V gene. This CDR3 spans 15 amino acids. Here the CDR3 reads CASSLGGLSNEKLFF. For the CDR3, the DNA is TGTGCCAGCAGCCTAGGAGGGCTCTCTAATGAAAAACTGTTTTTT.

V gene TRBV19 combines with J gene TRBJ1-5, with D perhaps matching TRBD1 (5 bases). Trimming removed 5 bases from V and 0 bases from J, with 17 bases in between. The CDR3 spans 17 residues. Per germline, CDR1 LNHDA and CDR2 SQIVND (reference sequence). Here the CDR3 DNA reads TGTGCCAGTAGTCCAAATCCGGGGCCCAATAGCAATCAGCCCCAGCATTTT. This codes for CASSPNPGPNSNQPQHF.

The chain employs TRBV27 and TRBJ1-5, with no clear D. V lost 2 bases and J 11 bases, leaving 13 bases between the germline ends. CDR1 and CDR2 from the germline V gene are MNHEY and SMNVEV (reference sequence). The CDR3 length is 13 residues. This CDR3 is CASSLTTTATQHF. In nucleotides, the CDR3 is TGTGCCAGCAGTTTAACGACGACGGCTACCCAGCATTTT.